This T cell receptor beta chain emerged from a study of cytomegalovirus exposure and HLA in healthy donors. This clone was detected a few times. The study ran its PCR with 60 Vbeta and 13 Jbeta primers. Assay used: immunoSEQ multiplex PCR; TCRdb lists only in-frame clones, some missing. The repertoire consists of just over 150,000 clones, with 85% occurring once and the leading ten covering roughly 2.2%. The V gene lost 4 bases and the J gene lost 4 bases, with 16 bases spanning the gap. Germline CDR1 SQVTM, CDR2 ANQGSEA. This CDR3 is built from 14 residues. The receptor's source is a man aged 18 to 30 in good health and CMV-seropositive. The sequenced material came from PBMCs. The V call is TRBV29-1, the J call TRBJ1-1; D perhaps matches TRBD1 (5 bases). The CDR3 DNA is TGCAGCGTTGCAGGAGCAGGGCGGAGCACTGAAGCTTTCTTT. This gives the protein CSVAGAGRSTEAFF.